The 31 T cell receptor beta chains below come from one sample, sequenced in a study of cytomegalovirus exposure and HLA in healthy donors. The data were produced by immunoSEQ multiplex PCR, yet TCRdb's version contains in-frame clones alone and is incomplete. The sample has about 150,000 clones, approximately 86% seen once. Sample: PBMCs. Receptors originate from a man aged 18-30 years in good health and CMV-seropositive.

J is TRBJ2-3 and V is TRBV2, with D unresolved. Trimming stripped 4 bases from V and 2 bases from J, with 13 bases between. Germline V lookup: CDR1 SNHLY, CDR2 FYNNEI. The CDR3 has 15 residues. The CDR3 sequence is CASSGRAVPTDTQYF. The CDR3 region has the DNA TGTGCCAGCAGTGGGCGCGCGGTTCCCACAGATACGCAGTATTTT.

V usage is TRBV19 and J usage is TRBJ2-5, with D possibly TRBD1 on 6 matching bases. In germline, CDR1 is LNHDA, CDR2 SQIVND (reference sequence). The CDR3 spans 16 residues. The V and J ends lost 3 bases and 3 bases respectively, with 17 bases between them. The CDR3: CASSIGMGAREETQYF. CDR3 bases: TGTGCCAGTAGTATCGGTATGGGGGCGCGAGAAGAGACCCAGTACTTC.

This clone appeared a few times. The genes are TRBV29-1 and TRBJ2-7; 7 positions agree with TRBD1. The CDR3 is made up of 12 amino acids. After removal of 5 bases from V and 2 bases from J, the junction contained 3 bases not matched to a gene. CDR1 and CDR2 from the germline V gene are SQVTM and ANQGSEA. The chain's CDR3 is CSVQGTAYEQYF. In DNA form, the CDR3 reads TGCAGCGTTCAAGGGACAGCCTACGAGCAGTACTTC.

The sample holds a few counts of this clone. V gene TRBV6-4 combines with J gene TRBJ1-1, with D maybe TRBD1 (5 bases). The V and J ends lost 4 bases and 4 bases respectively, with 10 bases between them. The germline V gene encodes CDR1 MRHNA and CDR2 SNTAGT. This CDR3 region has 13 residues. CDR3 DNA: TGTGCCAGCAGTGTAAGGGGCGGCACTGAAGCTTTCTTT. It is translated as CASSVRGGTEAFF.

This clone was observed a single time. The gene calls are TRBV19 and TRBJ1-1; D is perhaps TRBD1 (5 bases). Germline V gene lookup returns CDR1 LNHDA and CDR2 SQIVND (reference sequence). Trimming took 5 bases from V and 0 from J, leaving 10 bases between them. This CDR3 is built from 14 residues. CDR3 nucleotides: TGTGCCAGTAGTCCAGGAGGGGTGAACACTGAAGCTTTCTTT. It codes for CASSPGGVNTEAFF.

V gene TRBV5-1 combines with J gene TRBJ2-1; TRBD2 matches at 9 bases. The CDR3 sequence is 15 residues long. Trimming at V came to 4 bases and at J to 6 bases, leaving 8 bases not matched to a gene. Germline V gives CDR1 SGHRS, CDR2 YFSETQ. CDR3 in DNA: TGCGCCAGCAGCGACGGGACTAGCCACTTCAATGAGCAGTTCTTC. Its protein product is CASSDGTSHFNEQFF.

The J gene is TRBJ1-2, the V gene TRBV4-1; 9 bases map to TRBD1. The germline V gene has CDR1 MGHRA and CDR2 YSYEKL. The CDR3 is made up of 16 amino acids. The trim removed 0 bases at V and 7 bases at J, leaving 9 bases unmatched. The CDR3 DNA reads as TGCGCCAGCAGCCAAGATATCGTCCGGGACAGGGCTGGCTACACCTTC. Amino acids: CASSQDIVRDRAGYTF.

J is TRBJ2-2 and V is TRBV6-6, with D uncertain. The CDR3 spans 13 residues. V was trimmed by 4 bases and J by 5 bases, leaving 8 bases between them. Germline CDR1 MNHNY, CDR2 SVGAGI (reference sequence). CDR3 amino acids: CASSSHETGELFF. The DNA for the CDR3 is TGTGCCAGCAGTTCCCATGAGACCGGGGAGCTGTTTTTT.

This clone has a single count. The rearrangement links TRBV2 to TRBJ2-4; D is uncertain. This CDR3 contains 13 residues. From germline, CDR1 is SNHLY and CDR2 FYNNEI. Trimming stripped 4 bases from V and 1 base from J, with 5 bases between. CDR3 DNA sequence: TGTGCCAGCAGTGCCGGGGCCAAAAACATTCAGTACTTC. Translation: CASSAGAKNIQYF.

The DNA of the CDR3 is TGTGCCAGCAGCTCCTCCAGGGGCCCTGGATGGACCGGGGAGCTGTTTTTT. Its protein product is CASSSSRGPGWTGELFF. The chain carries TRBV11-2 and TRBJ2-2, with D tentatively TRBD1 (6 bases). V was shortened by 4 bases and J by 5 bases, with 20 bases between the two germline ends. Germline CDR1 SGHAT, CDR2 FQNNGV. The CDR3 totals 17 residues.

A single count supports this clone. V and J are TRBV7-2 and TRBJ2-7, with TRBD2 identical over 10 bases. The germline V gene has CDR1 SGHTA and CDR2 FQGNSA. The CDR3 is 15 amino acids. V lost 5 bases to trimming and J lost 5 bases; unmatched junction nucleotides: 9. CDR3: CASSPSPAGGHEQYF. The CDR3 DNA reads TGTGCCAGCAGCCCGAGCCCAGCGGGGGGGCACGAGCAGTACTTC. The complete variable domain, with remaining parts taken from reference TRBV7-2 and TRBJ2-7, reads GAGVSQSPSNKVTEKGKDVELRCDPISGHTALYWYRQSLGQGLEFLIYFQGNSAPDKSGLPSDRFSAERTGGSVSTLTIQRTQQEDSAVYLCASSPSPAGGHEQYFGPGTRLTVT.

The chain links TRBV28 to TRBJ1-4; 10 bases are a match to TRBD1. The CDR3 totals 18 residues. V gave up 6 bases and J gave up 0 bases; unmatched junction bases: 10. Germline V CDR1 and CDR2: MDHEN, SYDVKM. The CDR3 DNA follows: TGTGCCAGCAGCGTTGACAGGGGGCGGTACGCAACTAATGAAAAACTGTTTTTT. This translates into CASSVDRGRYATNEKLFF.

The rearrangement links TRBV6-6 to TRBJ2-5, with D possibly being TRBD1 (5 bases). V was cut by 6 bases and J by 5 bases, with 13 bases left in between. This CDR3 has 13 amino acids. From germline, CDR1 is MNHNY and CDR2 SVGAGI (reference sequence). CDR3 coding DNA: TGTGCCAGCAGGGGGCCGCCACGCGAGACCCAGTACTTC. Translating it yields CASRGPPRETQYF.

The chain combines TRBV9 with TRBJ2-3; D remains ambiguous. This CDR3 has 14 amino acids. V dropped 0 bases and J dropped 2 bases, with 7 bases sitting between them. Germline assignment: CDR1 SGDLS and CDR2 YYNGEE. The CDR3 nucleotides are TGTGCCAGCAGCGTAGAATCAGTCACAGATACGCAGTATTTT. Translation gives CASSVESVTDTQYF.

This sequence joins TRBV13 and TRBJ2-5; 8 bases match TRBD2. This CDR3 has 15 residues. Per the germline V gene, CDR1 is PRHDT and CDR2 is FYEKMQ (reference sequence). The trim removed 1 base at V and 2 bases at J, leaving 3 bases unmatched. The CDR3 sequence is CASSLAGGGQETQYF. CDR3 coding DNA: TGTGCCAGCAGCTTAGCGGGAGGGGGGCAAGAGACCCAGTACTTC. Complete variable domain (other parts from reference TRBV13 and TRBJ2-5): AAGVIQSPRHLIKEKRETATLKCYPIPRHDTVYWYQQGPGQDPQFLISFYEKMQSDKGSIPDRFSAQQFSDYHSELNMSSLELGDSALYFCASSLAGGGQETQYFGPGTRLLVL.

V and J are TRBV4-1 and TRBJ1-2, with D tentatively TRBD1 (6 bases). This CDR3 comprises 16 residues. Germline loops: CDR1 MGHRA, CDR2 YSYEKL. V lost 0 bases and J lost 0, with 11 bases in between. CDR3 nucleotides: TGCGCCAGCAGCCAAGATAGAGGGGGAACTAACTATGGCTACACCTTC. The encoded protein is CASSQDRGGTNYGYTF.

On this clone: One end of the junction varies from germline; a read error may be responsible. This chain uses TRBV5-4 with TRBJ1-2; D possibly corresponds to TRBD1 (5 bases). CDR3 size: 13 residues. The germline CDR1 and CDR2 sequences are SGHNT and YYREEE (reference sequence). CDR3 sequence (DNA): TGTGCCAGCAGCTCACTGGGGGGAGCCGTCGGGATCTTC. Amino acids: CASSSLGGAVGIF. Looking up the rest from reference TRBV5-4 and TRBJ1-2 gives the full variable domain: ETGVTQSPTHLIKTRGQQVTLRCSSQSGHNTVSWYQQALGQGPQFIFQYYREEENGRGNFPPRFSGLQFPNYSSELNVNALELDDSALYLCASSSLGGAVGIFGSGTRLTVV.

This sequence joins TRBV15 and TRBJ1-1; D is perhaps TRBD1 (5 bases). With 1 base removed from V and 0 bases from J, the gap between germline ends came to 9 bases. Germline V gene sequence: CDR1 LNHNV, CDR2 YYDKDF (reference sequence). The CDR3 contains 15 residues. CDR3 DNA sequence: TGTGCCACCAGCAGAGGGCAGGGCCTGAACACTGAAGCTTTCTTT. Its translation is CATSRGQGLNTEAFF.

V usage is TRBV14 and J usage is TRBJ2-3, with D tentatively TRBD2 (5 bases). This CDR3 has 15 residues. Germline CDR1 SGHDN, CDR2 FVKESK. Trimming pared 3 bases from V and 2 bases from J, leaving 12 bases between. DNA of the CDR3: TGTGCCAGCAGCCAGACGGACTGGTACACAGATACGCAGTATTTT. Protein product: CASSQTDWYTDTQYF. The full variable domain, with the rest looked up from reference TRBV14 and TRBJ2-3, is EAGVTQFPSHSVIEKGQTVTLRCDPISGHDNLYWYRRVMGKEIKFLLHFVKESKQDESGMPNNRFLAERTGGTYSTLKVQPAELEDSGVYFCASSQTDWYTDTQYFGPGTRLTVL.

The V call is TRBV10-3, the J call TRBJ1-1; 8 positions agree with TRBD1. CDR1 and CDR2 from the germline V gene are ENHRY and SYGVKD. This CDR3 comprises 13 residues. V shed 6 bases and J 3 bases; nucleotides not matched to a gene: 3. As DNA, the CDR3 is TGTGCCATCAGAACAGGGGGGGACACTGAAGCTTTCTTT. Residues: CAIRTGGDTEAFF.

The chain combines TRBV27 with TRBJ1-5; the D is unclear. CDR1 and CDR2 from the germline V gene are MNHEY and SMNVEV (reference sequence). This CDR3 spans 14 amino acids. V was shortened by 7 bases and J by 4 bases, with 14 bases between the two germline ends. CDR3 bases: TGTGCCAGCACCTCGGGGTTCGGGAATCAGCCCCAGCATTTT. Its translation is CASTSGFGNQPQHF.

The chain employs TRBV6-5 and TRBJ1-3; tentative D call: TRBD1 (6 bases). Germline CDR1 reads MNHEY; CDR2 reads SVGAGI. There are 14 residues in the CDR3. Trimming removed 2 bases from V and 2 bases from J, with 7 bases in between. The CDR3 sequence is CASSYGGPGNTIYF. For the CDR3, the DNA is TGTGCCAGCAGTTACGGGGGCCCTGGAAACACCATATATTTT.

The CDR3 sequence is CASSPLGTSGKETQYF. In DNA form, the CDR3 reads TGTGCCAGCTCACCACTTGGGACTAGCGGGAAAGAGACCCAGTACTTC. The V gene is TRBV18, the J gene TRBJ2-5; 13 bases are shared with TRBD2. The ends lost 1 base at V and 3 bases at J; junction bases unmatched: 2. There are 16 residues in the CDR3. Germline CDR1 reads KGHSH; CDR2 reads LQKENI. Variable domain in full (rest from reference TRBV18 and TRBJ2-5): NAGVMQNPRHLVRRRGQEARLRCSPMKGHSHVYWYRQLPEEGLKFMVYLQKENIIDESGMPKERFSAEFPKEGPSILRIQQVVRGDSAAYFCASSPLGTSGKETQYFGPGTRLLVL.

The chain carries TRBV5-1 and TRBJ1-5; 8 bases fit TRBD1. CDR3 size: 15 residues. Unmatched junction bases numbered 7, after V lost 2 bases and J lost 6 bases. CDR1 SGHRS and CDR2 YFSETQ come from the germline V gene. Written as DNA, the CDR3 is TGCGCCAGCAGCTTCCCAGGGGGCTCGGGTCAGCCCCAGCATTTT. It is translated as CASSFPGGSGQPQHF.

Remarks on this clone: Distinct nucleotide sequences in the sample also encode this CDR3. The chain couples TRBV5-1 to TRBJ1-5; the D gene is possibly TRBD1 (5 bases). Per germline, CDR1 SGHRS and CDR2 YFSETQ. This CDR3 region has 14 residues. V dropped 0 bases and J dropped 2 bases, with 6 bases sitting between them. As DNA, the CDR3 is TGCGCCAGCAGCTTGGAAGGGGGCAATCAGCCCCAGCATTTT. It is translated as CASSLEGGNQPQHF.

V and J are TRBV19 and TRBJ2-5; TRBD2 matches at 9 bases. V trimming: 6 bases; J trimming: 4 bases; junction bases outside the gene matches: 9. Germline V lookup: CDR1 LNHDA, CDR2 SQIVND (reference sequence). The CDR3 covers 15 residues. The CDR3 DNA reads TGTGCCAGTAGGAGGGGTAGCGGGAGAGGAGAGACCCAGTACTTC. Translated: CASRRGSGRGETQYF.

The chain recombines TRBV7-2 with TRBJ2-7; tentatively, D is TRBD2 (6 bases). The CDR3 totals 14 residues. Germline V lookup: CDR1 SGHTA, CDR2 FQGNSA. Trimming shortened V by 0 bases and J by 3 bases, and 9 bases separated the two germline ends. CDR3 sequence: CASSLAGGNYEQYF. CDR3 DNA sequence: TGTGCCAGCAGCTTAGCGGGAGGAAACTACGAGCAGTACTTC. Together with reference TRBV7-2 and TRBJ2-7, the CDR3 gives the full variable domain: GAGVSQSPSNKVTEKGKDVELRCDPISGHTALYWYRQSLGQGLEFLIYFQGNSAPDKSGLPSDRFSAERTGGSVSTLTIQRTQQEDSAVYLCASSLAGGNYEQYFGPGTRLTVT.

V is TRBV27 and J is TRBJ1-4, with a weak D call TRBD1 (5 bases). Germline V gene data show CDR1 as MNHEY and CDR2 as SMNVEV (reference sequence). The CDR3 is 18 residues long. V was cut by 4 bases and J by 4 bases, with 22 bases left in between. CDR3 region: CASSSPQGQPIRNEKLFF. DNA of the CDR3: TGTGCCAGCAGTTCCCCCCAGGGTCAACCCATCCGTAATGAAAAACTGTTTTTT.

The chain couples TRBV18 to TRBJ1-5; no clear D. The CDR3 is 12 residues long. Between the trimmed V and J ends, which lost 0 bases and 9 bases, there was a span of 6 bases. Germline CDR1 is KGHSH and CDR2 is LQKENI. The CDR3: CASSPPSGPQHF. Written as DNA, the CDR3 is TGTGCCAGCTCACCACCATCAGGGCCCCAGCATTTT.

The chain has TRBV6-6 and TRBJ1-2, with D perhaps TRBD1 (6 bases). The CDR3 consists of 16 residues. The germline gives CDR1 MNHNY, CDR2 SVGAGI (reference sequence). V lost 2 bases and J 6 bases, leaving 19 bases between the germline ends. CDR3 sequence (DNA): TGTGCCAGCAGTTACACCCCAGAGCCTTGGGGGCATGGCTACACCTTC. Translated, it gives CASSYTPEPWGHGYTF.

The CDR3 loop reads CASSLQGFTEAFF. CDR3 nucleotides: TGTGCCAGCAGCCTACAGGGGTTTACTGAAGCTTTCTTT. The V gene is TRBV7-2, the J gene TRBJ1-1; TRBD1 matches 7 bases. This CDR3 is built from 13 residues. CDR1 is SGHTA, CDR2 FQGNSA, per germline. The V and J ends lost 5 bases and 5 bases, in that order; junction bases with no gene match: 5.